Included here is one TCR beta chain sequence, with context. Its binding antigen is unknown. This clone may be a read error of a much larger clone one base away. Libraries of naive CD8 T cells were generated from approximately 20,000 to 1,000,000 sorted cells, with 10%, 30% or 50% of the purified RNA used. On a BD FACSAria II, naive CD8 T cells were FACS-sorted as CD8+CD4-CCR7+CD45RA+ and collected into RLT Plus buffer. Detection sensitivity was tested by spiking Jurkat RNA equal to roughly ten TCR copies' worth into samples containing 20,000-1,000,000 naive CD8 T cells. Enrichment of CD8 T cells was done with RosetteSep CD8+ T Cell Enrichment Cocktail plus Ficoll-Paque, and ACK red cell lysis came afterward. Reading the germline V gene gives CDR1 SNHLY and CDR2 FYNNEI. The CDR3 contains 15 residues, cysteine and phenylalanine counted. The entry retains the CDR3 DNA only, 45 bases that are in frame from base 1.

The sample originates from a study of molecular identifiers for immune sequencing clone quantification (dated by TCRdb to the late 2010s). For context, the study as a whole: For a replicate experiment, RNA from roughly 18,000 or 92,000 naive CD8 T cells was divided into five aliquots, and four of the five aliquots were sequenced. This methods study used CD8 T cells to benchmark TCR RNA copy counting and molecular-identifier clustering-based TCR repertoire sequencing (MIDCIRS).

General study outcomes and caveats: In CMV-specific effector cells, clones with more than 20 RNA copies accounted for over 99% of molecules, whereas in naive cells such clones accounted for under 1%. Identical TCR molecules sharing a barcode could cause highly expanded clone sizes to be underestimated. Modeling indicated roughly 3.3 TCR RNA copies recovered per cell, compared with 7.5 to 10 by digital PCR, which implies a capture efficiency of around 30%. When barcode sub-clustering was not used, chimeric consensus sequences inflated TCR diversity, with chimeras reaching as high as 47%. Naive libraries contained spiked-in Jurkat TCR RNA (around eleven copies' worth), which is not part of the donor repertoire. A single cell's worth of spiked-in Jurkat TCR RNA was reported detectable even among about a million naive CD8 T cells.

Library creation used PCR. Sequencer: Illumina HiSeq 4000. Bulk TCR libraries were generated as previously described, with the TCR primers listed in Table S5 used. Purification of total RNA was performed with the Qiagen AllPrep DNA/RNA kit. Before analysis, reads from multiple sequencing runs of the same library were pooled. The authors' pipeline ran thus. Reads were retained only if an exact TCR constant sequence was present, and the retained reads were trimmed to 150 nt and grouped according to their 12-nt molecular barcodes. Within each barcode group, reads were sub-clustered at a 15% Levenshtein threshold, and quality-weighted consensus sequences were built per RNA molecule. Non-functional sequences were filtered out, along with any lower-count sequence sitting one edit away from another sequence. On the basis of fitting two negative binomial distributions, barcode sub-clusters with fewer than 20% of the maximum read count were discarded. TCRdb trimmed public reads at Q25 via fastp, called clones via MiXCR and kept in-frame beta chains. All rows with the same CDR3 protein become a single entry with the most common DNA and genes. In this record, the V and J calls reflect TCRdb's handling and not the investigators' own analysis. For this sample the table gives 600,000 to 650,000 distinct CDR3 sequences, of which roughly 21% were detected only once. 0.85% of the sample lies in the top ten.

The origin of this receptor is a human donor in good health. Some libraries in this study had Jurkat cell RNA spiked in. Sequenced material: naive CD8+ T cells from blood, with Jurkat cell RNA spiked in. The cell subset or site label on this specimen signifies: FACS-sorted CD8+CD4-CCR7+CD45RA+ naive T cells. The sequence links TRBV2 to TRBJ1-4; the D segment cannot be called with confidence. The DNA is TGTGCCTGCAGTGACGGGTCTCCAACTAATGAAAAACTGTTTTTT. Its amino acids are CACSDGSPTNEKLFF.